This is a list of T cell receptor beta chains from one sample in a study of control samples from healthy donors and cancer patients. This table comes from immunoSEQ multiplex PCR, and its TCRdb copy is limited to in-frame clones, with some not included. The profile covers 100,000 to 150,000 clones, with approximately 90% appearing a single time and 2% to 2.5% taken by the ten largest. Sequenced input: blood. These receptors came from a man between 18 and 29 years old in good health. CDR3s leave out the opening cysteine and the closing phenylalanine or tryptophan. The order of the fields is V gene, CDR3 length, CDR3 protein.

v_call: TRBV19
cdr3_length: 13
cdr3_aa: ASIQRGGTNEKLF

v_call: TRBV27
cdr3_length: 17
cdr3_aa: ASSSLGLAGGPSYNEQF

v_call: TRBV19
cdr3_length: 13
cdr3_aa: ASSLLAGFGNEQF

v_call: TRBV5-1
cdr3_length: 12
cdr3_aa: VSRETGGLGGYT

v_call: TRBV11-2
cdr3_length: 14
cdr3_aa: ASSLRGDMGNQPQH

v_call: TRBV3-1/TRBV3-2
cdr3_length: 12
cdr3_aa: ASSLGTESSGYT

v_call: TRBV6-4
cdr3_length: 13
cdr3_aa: ASSPRGGPITEAF

v_call: TRBV5-6
cdr3_length: 11
cdr3_aa: ASIGGVGETQY

v_call: TRBV6-5
cdr3_length: 14
cdr3_aa: ASSYQSGQGRYGYT

v_call: TRBV2
cdr3_length: 12
cdr3_aa: ASGASGGPDTQY

v_call: TRBV5-1
cdr3_length: 12
cdr3_aa: ASSSGTSLDEQF

v_call: TRBV7-9
cdr3_length: 13
cdr3_aa: ASSHRDREDYGYT

v_call: TRBV6-2/TRBV6-3
cdr3_length: 12
cdr3_aa: ASSPFRQGPELF

v_call: TRBV23-1
cdr3_length: 12
cdr3_aa: ASTNRPGNSPLH

v_call: TRBV12-5
cdr3_length: 9
cdr3_aa: ASGSGDTQY

v_call: TRBV12-3/TRBV12-4
cdr3_length: 9
cdr3_aa: ATQAGGVLF

v_call: TRBV7-2
cdr3_length: 11
cdr3_aa: ASSLAGALDYT

v_call: TRBV24-1
cdr3_length: 11
cdr3_aa: ATKDRRNEKLF